The 14 T cell receptor beta chains given below trace back to one sample, sequenced in a study of blood T cell repertoires in COVID-19 (dated by TCRdb to 2019 to 2021). Library preparation used the immunoSEQ multiplex PCR assay. The clones in this table, taken by TCRdb from immuneACCESS, are in-frame only. Not every clone is retained; where verified, under half of the shortfall comes from an unresolved V gene, and the cause of the rest is unknown. For this sample the table gives fewer than 250,000 clones, of which around nine tenths were detected only once. Around 1.5% of the sample is taken by the ten largest. The sample consisted of peripheral blood. The receptors shown here come from a woman aged 60-75 years who had recovered from COVID-19.

The chain is built from TRBV5-1 and TRBJ1-2; tentative D call: TRBD1 (5 bases). Germline V gene sequence: CDR1 SGHRS, CDR2 YFSETQ. Between the trimmed V and J ends, which lost 3 bases and 3 bases, there was a span of 9 bases. This CDR3 has 13 residues. CDR3 sequence (DNA): TGCGCCAGCAGCTCCAGGGAGGACTATGGCTACACCTTC. It codes for CASSSREDYGYTF.

The V gene is TRBV5-8, the J gene TRBJ1-5; D gene uncertain. Germline V gives CDR1 SGHTS, CDR2 YDEGEE. The CDR3 sequence is 15 residues long. The V end was cut by 0 bases, the J end by 0 bases, with 7 bases between. The CDR3, as DNA: TGTGCCAGCAGCTTGGGGCAGTATAGCAATCAGCCCCAGCATTTT. Protein: CASSLGQYSNQPQHF.

V and J are TRBV10-3 and TRBJ2-7; 9 bases agree with TRBD2. The junction had 10 bases not matched to a gene; V was cut back by 4 bases and J by 9 bases. This CDR3 region has 14 residues. The germline V gene has CDR1 ENHRY and CDR2 SYGVKD. In DNA form, the CDR3 reads TGTGCCATCAGTGTATCTAGCGGGGAGGACGGGCAGTACTTC. Protein product: CAISVSSGEDGQYF.

The genes are TRBV2 and TRBJ2-5; 7 nucleotides agree with TRBD2. The length of the CDR3 is 14 residues. In germline, CDR1 is SNHLY, CDR2 FYNNEI. Trimming cost V 6 bases and J 4 bases; bases outside gene matches: 8. CDR3 sequence: CASSMGGSRETQYF. In DNA form, the CDR3 reads TGTGCCAGCAGCATGGGGGGGAGTAGAGAGACCCAGTACTTC. Full variable domain (outside the CDR3, taken from reference TRBV2 and TRBJ2-5): EPEVTQTPSHQVTQMGQEVILRCVPISNHLYFYWYRQILGQKVEFLVSFYNNEISEKSEIFDDQFSVERPDGSNFTLKIRSTKLEDSAMYFCASSMGGSRETQYFGPGTRLLVL.

The chain recombines TRBV28 with TRBJ1-3, with TRBD1 matching over 7 bases. This CDR3 has 13 residues. J was trimmed by 9 bases and V by 6 bases; bases with no gene match: 8. Germline V CDR1 and CDR2: MDHEN, SYDVKM. The CDR3 DNA follows: TGTGCCAGCAGGGGGGACAGAGTAAGCACCATATATTTT. It translates to CASRGDRVSTIYF.

The rearrangement joins TRBV20-1 to TRBJ2-3, with 7 bases aligning to TRBD2. This CDR3 contains 14 residues. Germline V gene lookup returns CDR1 DFQATT and CDR2 SNEGSKA (reference sequence). Trimming removed 3 bases from V and 4 bases from J; junction bases left unmatched: 7. Here the CDR3 DNA reads TGCAGTGCTAGTGGACTAGAAGGTCCAGATACGCAGTATTTT. It translates to CSASGLEGPDTQYF.

The chain has TRBV2 and TRBJ1-4; perhaps TRBD1 as D (5 bases). V lost 5 bases and J 0 bases, leaving 10 bases between the germline ends. CDR1 and CDR2 (germline): SNHLY, FYNNEI. The CDR3 runs 15 residues. The CDR3 sequence: CASSFGHPTNEKLFF. The CDR3 region has the DNA TGTGCCAGCAGTTTCGGACACCCAACTAATGAAAAACTGTTTTTT.

The chain couples TRBV27 to TRBJ1-1; weak D call: TRBD1 (6 bases). The CDR3 extends over 17 amino acids. Trimming left V 5 bases short and J 1 base short, with 20 bases between. The germline V gene encodes CDR1 MNHEY and CDR2 SMNVEV (reference sequence). The CDR3 DNA follows: TGTGCCAGCAGTAGGGGGGGATTACAGGCGCGGAACACTGAAGCTTTCTTT. Its translation: CASSRGGLQARNTEAFF.

The chain employs TRBV11-2 and TRBJ1-4; TRBD1 aligns across 11 bases. Germline values: CDR1 SGHAT, CDR2 FQNNGV. This CDR3 is built from 16 residues. V was clipped by 5 bases and J by 8 bases; unmatched bases: 10. The CDR3 reads CASSLNPGQGGEKLFF. Here the CDR3 DNA reads TGTGCCAGCAGCCTAAACCCGGGACAGGGGGGGGAAAAACTGTTTTTT.

The V gene is TRBV19, the J gene TRBJ1-3, with TRBD1 as a possible D gene (5 bases). Germline CDR1 LNHDA, CDR2 SQIVND (reference sequence). Between the trimmed V and J ends, which lost 3 bases and 1 base, there was a span of 16 bases. This CDR3 spans 17 amino acids. In DNA, the CDR3 is TGTGCCAGTAGTATCCGGGACTCGGGGAGGTCTGGAAACACCATATATTTT. Translating gives CASSIRDSGRSGNTIYF.

This chain uses TRBV28 with TRBJ2-5, with 8 bases fitting TRBD2. CDR1 and CDR2 (germline): MDHEN, SYDVKM. The trim removed 3 bases at V and 5 bases at J, leaving 5 bases unmatched. The CDR3 has 14 residues. CDR3 nucleotide sequence: TGTGCCAGCAGTTTGGTCCAGCGGGGGGAGACCCAGTACTTC. Translated: CASSLVQRGETQYF.

This chain joins TRBV7-3 and TRBJ2-3, with D possibly matching TRBD2 (6 bases). Germline-derived CDR1 and CDR2 are SGHTA and FQGTGA. The CDR3 spans 13 residues. The V and J ends lost 4 bases and 5 bases respectively, with 10 bases between them. CDR3 sequence (DNA): TGTGCCAGCAGCTCCCGGGAGCGAGATACGCAGTATTTT. Protein sequence: CASSSRERDTQYF.

V usage is TRBV19 and J usage is TRBJ1-2; D uncertain. The V and J ends lost 6 bases and 3 bases respectively, with 14 bases between them. CDR3 length equals 14 residues. The germline V gene has CDR1 LNHDA and CDR2 SQIVND (reference sequence). The chain's CDR3 is CASRVQRADYGYTF. Here the CDR3 DNA reads TGTGCCAGTAGGGTGCAGAGGGCAGACTATGGCTACACCTTC.

The V call is TRBV6-5, the J call TRBJ1-3; D not certain. The CDR3 has 15 residues. Per the germline V gene, CDR1 is MNHEY and CDR2 is SVGAGI. Trimming took off 6 bases at V and 0 bases at J, with 12 bases between the two ends. The CDR3: CASRNSLLSGNTIYF. The CDR3 bases are TGTGCCAGCAGGAACAGCCTACTCTCTGGAAACACCATATATTTT.